One sample yielded the 27 T cell receptor beta chains listed below, sequenced in a study of human T cells and chemical hapten exposure. Each CDR3 protein is one row after TCRdb ran MiXCR on the RACE reads. The repertoire holds around 350,000 distinct CDR3 sequences, with 4.5% to 5.5% as singletons. Time point described: pre-sensitization, week 0. Documented treatment: therapeutic diphenylcyclopropenone sensitization with weekly scalp DPC. Specimen: whole blood, collected in connection with sensitization to the hapten diphenylcyclopropenone (DPC). The receptors come from a woman aged 18-29 years with alopecia areata. Some clones in this sample may be carry-over from other donors' samples.

This clonotype was observed a handful of times. This probably arose from a read error, given a far larger clone one base away. CDR3 residues: CASSLDTYGYTF. In DNA form, the CDR3 reads TGTGCCAGCAGCTTAGACACCTATGGCTACACCTTC. The chain has TRBV11-2 and TRBJ1-2; D remains ambiguous. The CDR3 runs 12 residues. Germline V gives CDR1 SGHAT, CDR2 FQNNGV. V was cut by 0 bases and J by 4 bases, with 3 bases left in between.

This clonotype was observed at least ten times. The V and J genes are TRBV28 and TRBJ1-5; D ambiguous. The V end lost 11 bases, the J end lost 6 bases, and 17 bases lay between the germline ends. Germline V gene data show CDR1 as MDHEN and CDR2 as SYDVKM. The CDR3 contains 13 residues. The CDR3 loop reads CASRGVGSQPQHF. CDR3 bases: TGTGCCTCCAGAGGAGTTGGGAGTCAGCCCCAGCATTTT.

This clonotype was counted only a few times. The genes are TRBV28 and TRBJ2-1; maybe TRBD2 (6 bases). V dropped 5 bases and J dropped 8 bases, with 16 bases sitting between them. The CDR3 has 14 residues. Germline values: CDR1 MDHEN, CDR2 SYDVKM. CDR3 nucleotide sequence: TGTGCCAGCAGTCCCGTTGGGTCGGGGGATGAGCAGTTCTTC. Its protein product is CASSPVGSGDEQFF.

The rearrangement joins TRBV7-2 to TRBJ2-5; perhaps D is TRBD1 or TRBD2 (6 bases each). The CDR3 contains 15 residues. Trimming took 2 bases from V and 0 from J, leaving 10 bases between them. Germline V CDR1 and CDR2: SGHTA, FQGNSA. This chain's CDR3 is CASSLFGGYQETQYF. DNA for the CDR3: TGTGCCAGCAGCTTATTCGGGGGCTACCAAGAGACCCAGTACTTC.

V gene TRBV12-3 or TRBV12-4 combines with J gene TRBJ1-1; D ambiguous. The CDR3 covers 14 residues. V lost 1 base to trimming and J lost 7 bases, with 13 bases between them. The chain's CDR3 is CASSLGGSLGEAFF. The CDR3 nucleotides read TGTGCCAGCAGTTTAGGAGGGTCTCTAGGTGAAGCTTTCTTT.

At least ten counts were recorded for this clonotype. V and J are TRBV6-2 or TRBV6-3 and TRBJ2-3, with D unclear. Germline values: CDR1 MNHEY, CDR2 SVGEGT. The V gene lost 6 bases and the J gene lost 0 bases, with 19 bases spanning the gap. This CDR3 spans 17 amino acids. DNA of the CDR3: TGTGCCAGCAGCCCCTTCCCTCGACAAGGGAGCACAGATACGCAGTATTTT. Encoded protein: CASSPFPRQGSTDTQYF.

This clonotype was found many times. The gene calls are TRBV5-1 and TRBJ1-2; D may be TRBD1 (5 bases). This CDR3 comprises 14 residues. The V gene lost 4 bases and the J gene lost 0 bases, with 10 bases spanning the gap. Germline CDR1 and CDR2: SGHRS and YFSETQ. CDR3 residues: CASSTDSSNYGYTF. Written as DNA, the CDR3 is TGCGCCAGCAGCACCGACAGTTCTAACTATGGCTACACCTTC. Together with reference TRBV5-1 and TRBJ1-2, the CDR3 gives the full variable domain: KAGVTQTPRYLIKTRGQQVTLSCSPISGHRSVSWYQQTPGQGLQFLFEYFSETQRNKGNFPGRFSGRQFSNSRSEMNVSTLELGDSALYLCASSTDSSNYGYTFGSGTRLTVV.

This clonotype was picked up many times. The chain couples TRBV20-1 to TRBJ2-7, with D possibly TRBD1 on 6 matching bases. V lost 6 bases to trimming and J lost 6 bases, with 12 bases between them. Germline V gene sequence: CDR1 DFQATT, CDR2 SNEGSKA (reference sequence). The CDR3 covers 11 residues. The CDR3 spells CSAHRAGEQYF. In nucleotides, the CDR3 is TGCAGTGCGCACAGGGCTGGCGAGCAGTACTTC.

The sample holds a few counts of this clonotype. V usage is TRBV4-1 and J usage is TRBJ1-2, with D tentatively TRBD1 (6 bases). Germline-derived CDR1 and CDR2 are MGHRA and YSYEKL. V was cut by 0 bases and J by 7 bases, with 18 bases left in between. This CDR3 is built from 16 residues. DNA of the CDR3: TGCGCCAGCAGCCAAGATCAAGCCCAGGGGCGGGGTGGCTACACCTTC. It is translated as CASSQDQAQGRGGYTF.

This rearrangement joins TRBV29-1 to TRBJ2-7, with 8 bases identical to TRBD1. Germline CDR1 reads SQVTM; CDR2 reads ANQGSEA. CDR3 length equals 12 residues. Losses at the gene ends were 7 bases for V and 4 bases for J; bases not matched to a gene: 6. This chain's CDR3 is CSASDRGYEQYF. The CDR3, as DNA: TGCAGCGCCAGTGACAGGGGATACGAGCAGTACTTC.

The table lists this clonotype with many counts. The chain couples TRBV20-1 to TRBJ1-6; D perhaps matches TRBD1 (5 bases). Germline CDR1 reads DFQATT; CDR2 reads SNEGSKA (reference sequence). This CDR3 spans 14 amino acids. Trimming stripped 3 bases from V and 7 bases from J, with 13 bases between. The CDR3 spells CSASVGAENSPLHF. The CDR3 DNA follows: TGCAGTGCTAGTGTAGGGGCGGAGAATTCACCCCTCCACTTT.

This clonotype has a handful of counts. The CDR3 spells CSARVWDRANLDEQFF. The DNA for the CDR3 is TGCAGTGCTAGAGTGTGGGACAGGGCTAATTTGGATGAGCAGTTCTTC. This chain links TRBV20-1 with TRBJ2-1; 9 bases are shared with TRBD1. This CDR3 is 16 amino acids long. V dropped 1 base and J dropped 8; count of bases not matched to a gene: 12. The germline CDR1 and CDR2 sequences are DFQATT and SNEGSKA (reference sequence).

This clonotype was picked up many times. This chain joins TRBV6-5 and TRBJ1-1; D is possibly TRBD1 (6 bases). Germline CDR1 is MNHEY and CDR2 is SVGAGI. V lost 2 bases and J lost 10, with 11 bases in between. CDR3 length equals 12 residues. This CDR3 reads CASSYVGGRAFF. The CDR3 DNA follows: TGTGCCAGCAGTTACGTGGGGGGGCGAGCTTTCTTT.

In this sample, this clonotype turned up a few times. The chain employs TRBV13 and TRBJ1-3; D remains unclear. CDR1 and CDR2 from the germline V gene are PRHDT and FYEKMQ (reference sequence). V lost 5 bases, J lost 5 bases, and 7 bases lay in between. The CDR3 runs 12 residues. Here the CDR3 reads CASSTVRNTIYF. As DNA, the CDR3 is TGTGCCAGCAGCACCGTCCGAAACACCATATATTTT.

This chain uses TRBV29-1 with TRBJ2-3; 7 bases match TRBD2. V was pared by 4 bases and J by 6 bases, with 13 bases of the junction left unmatched. There are 15 residues in the CDR3. The germline gives CDR1 SQVTM, CDR2 ANQGSEA. For the CDR3, the DNA is TGCAGCGTTGTATCTTGGCTAGCGGTCGATGATACGCAGTATTTT. Translating gives CSVVSWLAVDDTQYF.

This clonotype was counted between two and nine times. This chain joins TRBV7-8 and TRBJ2-2, with 10 bases matching TRBD1. The CDR3 length is 17 residues. V was clipped by 4 bases and J by 3 bases; unmatched bases: 8. In germline, CDR1 is SGHVS, CDR2 FQNEAQ. CDR3 residues: CASSSSGQGFHTGELFF. The CDR3 region has the DNA TGTGCCAGCAGCTCCTCGGGACAGGGGTTTCACACCGGGGAGCTGTTTTTT.

CDR3 DNA: TGCGCCAGCAGCCATCCCATGGGCGGTCGGAACACTGAAGCTTTCTTT. This translates into CASSHPMGGRNTEAFF. This chain links TRBV4-1 with TRBJ1-1; D is undetermined. Germline-derived CDR1 and CDR2 are MGHRA and YSYEKL. The CDR3 extends over 16 amino acids. V lost 3 bases to trimming and J lost 1 base, with 15 bases between them.

The chain joins TRBV4-2 to TRBJ2-3, with D possibly TRBD2 on 5 matching bases. The length of the CDR3 is 15 residues. Per the germline V gene, CDR1 is LGHNA and CDR2 is YNFKEQ. Trimming took off 4 bases at V and 5 bases at J, with 16 bases between the two ends. As DNA, the CDR3 is TGTGCCAGCAGCCTGAGCGGAGATGGCCAAGATACGCAGTATTTT. Translating gives CASSLSGDGQDTQYF.

This clonotype was recorded at least ten times. The chain joins TRBV20-1 to TRBJ1-5; D unresolved. The CDR3 runs 15 residues. Per the germline V gene, CDR1 is DFQATT and CDR2 is SNEGSKA (reference sequence). V was cut by 0 bases and J by 2 bases, with 11 bases left in between. The CDR3, as DNA: TGCAGTGCTAGAGATCGGGGTACCGGCAATCAGCCCCAGCATTTT. It codes for CSARDRGTGNQPQHF.

The chain joins TRBV4-1 to TRBJ2-4; possible D gene TRBD1, 5 bases. This CDR3 has 16 residues. Between the trimmed V and J ends, which lost 1 base and 1 base, there was a span of 11 bases. The germline gives CDR1 MGHRA, CDR2 YSYEKL. This CDR3 is CASSQGLKGAKNIQYF. The CDR3 DNA reads TGCGCCAGCAGCCAAGGACTCAAGGGGGCCAAAAACATTCAGTACTTC.

The gene calls are TRBV14 and TRBJ2-5, with TRBD2 as a possible D gene (6 bases). V was trimmed by 1 base and J by 5 bases, leaving 11 bases between them. Germline V CDR1 and CDR2: SGHDN, FVKESK. The CDR3 length is 14 residues. CDR3 sequence: CASSQVGGVETQYF. The DNA for the CDR3 is TGTGCCAGCAGCCAAGTTGGAGGGGTGGAGACCCAGTACTTC.

This clonotype was found many times. The CDR3: CASSQVGDMNSPLHF. For the CDR3, the DNA is TGCGCCAGCAGCCAAGTGGGGGATATGAATTCACCCCTCCACTTT. The V gene is TRBV4-3, the J gene TRBJ1-6, with a possible D match to TRBD1 (5 bases). Germline V lookup: CDR1 LGHNA, CDR2 YSLEER. This CDR3 comprises 15 residues. V was shortened by 1 base and J by 7 bases, with 11 bases between the two germline ends.

V usage is TRBV28 and J usage is TRBJ2-5; D might be TRBD1 (5 bases). This CDR3 is built from 13 residues. Germline V gene sequence: CDR1 MDHEN, CDR2 SYDVKM. V was trimmed by 5 bases and J by 5 bases, leaving 12 bases between them. CDR3 nucleotide sequence: TGTGCCAGCAGTCCCCGCAGGGCGGAGACCCAGTACTTC. Translating gives CASSPRRAETQYF.

This clonotype was observed a few times. The chain joins TRBV25-1 to TRBJ2-7, with 12 bases aligning to TRBD1. The CDR3 contains 16 residues. The V and J ends lost 3 bases and 9 bases, in that order; junction bases with no gene match: 12. Germline-derived CDR1 and CDR2 are MGHDK and SYGVNS. The CDR3 region has the DNA TGTGCCAGCAGTGATATCCTACCGGGACAGGGGGCCGCGCAGTACTTC. This sequence encodes CASSDILPGQGAAQYF.

This clonotype appeared a few times. The chain combines TRBV7-2 with TRBJ1-1; D call uncertain. CDR3 size: 14 residues. CDR1 and CDR2 (germline): SGHTA, FQGNSA. The V end was cut by 4 bases, the J end by 4 bases, with 13 bases between. The DNA of the CDR3 is TGTGCCAGCAGCTCCCAGCCGGGCAGCACTGAAGCTTTCTTT. Its translation: CASSSQPGSTEAFF.

This clonotype was detected many times. J is TRBJ1-1 and V is TRBV5-1; 8 nucleotides match TRBD1. Trimming removed 4 bases from V and 0 bases from J; junction bases left unmatched: 5. Germline lookup yields CDR1 SGHRS and CDR2 YFSETQ. This CDR3 comprises 15 residues. The CDR3 DNA is TGCGCCAGCAGCGAAAGGACAGGGATGAACACTGAAGCTTTCTTT. Amino acids: CASSERTGMNTEAFF.

This chain connects TRBV18 to TRBJ2-3; D may match TRBD1 or TRBD2 (5 bases each). The CDR3 contains 14 residues. V gave up 0 bases and J gave up 1 base, with 5 bases separating them. Germline V gene lookup returns CDR1 KGHSH and CDR2 LQKENI. The CDR3 nucleotides are TGTGCCAGCTCACCACCGGGGGGCACAGATACGCAGTATTTT. Residues: CASSPPGGTDTQYF. The complete variable domain, with remaining parts taken from reference TRBV18 and TRBJ2-3, reads NAGVMQNPRHLVRRRGQEARLRCSPMKGHSHVYWYRQLPEEGLKFMVYLQKENIIDESGMPKERFSAEFPKEGPSILRIQQVVRGDSAAYFCASSPPGGTDTQYFGPGTRLTVL.